This TCR beta chain was obtained from a study of human T cells and chemical hapten exposure. Unfractionated whole blood was the source from which total RNA was extracted. This clonotype was seen repeatedly, ten times or more. The study used a library that attached unique molecular identifiers to individual cDNA molecules. MiXCR, applied by TCRdb to the reads, yields one record per CDR3 protein. The sample has around 120,000 distinct CDR3 sequences; 6.5% to 10% are singletons. J was trimmed by 5 bases and V by 7 bases; bases with no gene match: 10. The CDR3 runs to 14 residues. CDR1 and CDR2 from the germline V gene are MNHEY and SVGAGI.

This receptor was identified in a human donor in good health. Some clones in this sample may be carry-over from other donors' samples. The sequenced material came from whole blood. This sequence joins TRBV6-5 and TRBJ1-2; 7 bases are a match to TRBD1. CDR3 in amino acids: CASTGRQGRYGYTF. The CDR3 DNA sequence: TGTGCCAGCACGGGCCGACAGGGCCGGTATGGCTACACCTTC.